The clone carrying this TCR beta chain was counted a single time. Germline CDR1 and CDR2: SGDLS and YYNGEE. The CDR3 consists of 14 residues. Unmatched junction bases numbered 3, after V lost 4 bases and J lost 2 bases. This specimen belongs to a study of OX40 agonist ivuxolimab in advanced cancers. Clones were read by immunoSEQ multiplex PCR, and TCRdb kept only the in-frame ones, dropping some. The sample has about 48,000 clones; about 89% are singletons. V usage is TRBV9 and J usage is TRBJ1-5; 7 bases match TRBD1. This receptor was taken from an adult with an advanced solid tumor such as melanoma, head and neck, liver or kidney cancer. The sample was CD4+ or CD8+ T cells sorted from blood, taken in a trial of the OX40 agonist ivuxolimab. The CDR3 spells CASSQGVGNQPQHF. The CDR3 coding sequence is TGTGCCAGCAGCCAGGGGGTTGGCAATCAGCCCCAGCATTTT.